These T cell receptor beta chains were read from a single sample in a study of beta chain features in type 1 diabetes. Using immunoSEQ multiplex PCR, the repertoire was profiled, and TCRdb retains in-frame clones only, with some absent. The data show 600,000 to 700,000 clones, roughly 12% seen once. The sequencing sample was made of naive CD4+ T cells from blood. The receptors here all came from a man aged 25 to 45 with type 1 diabetes. CDR3s include the opening cysteine and the closing phenylalanine or tryptophan. The D gene is left open where the match is weak. Where a row states a size, it is once, few, many or the class of an expanded clone; other rows omit it.

cdr3_nt | cdr3_aa | d_call | clone_size | j_call | v_call
TGTGCCAGCAGCTCTTGGAGGACGGCCTATGGCTACACCTTC | CASSSWRTAYGYTF | - | few | TRBJ1-2 | TRBV5-8
TGCAGCGTTGAAGCCCCAGGGGACATTCAAGAGCAGTACTTC | CSVEAPGDIQEQYF | - | - | TRBJ2-7 | TRBV29-1
TGTGCCAGTAGCCCGCTGGAGGAGTGGCAGCCCCAGCATTTT | CASSPLEEWQPQHF | - | - | TRBJ1-5 | TRBV19
TGTGCCAGCACTAACGCCGGGGGCACCAATGGCTACACCTTC | CASTNAGGTNGYTF | - | - | TRBJ1-2 | TRBV6-5
TGTGCCAGCAGCGTAGAGGGGGGCAGTTCACCCCTCCACTTT | CASSVEGGSSPLHF | - | - | TRBJ1-6 | TRBV9
TGTGCCAGCAGCCCTTTCTCGGGACAGATTAATGAAAAACTGTTTTTT | CASSPFSGQINEKLFF | TRBD1 | few | TRBJ1-4 | TRBV9
TGTGCCACCAGCAGAGTTCACAGCGCAACTAATGAAAAACTGTTTTTT | CATSRVHSATNEKLFF | - | few | TRBJ1-4 | TRBV15
TGTGCCTGGAGCGCCGCAGCCTACACCTTC | CAWSAAAYTF | - | few | TRBJ1-2 | TRBV30
TGTGCCAGCAGTGAAAGGGGCCCTACCCCGGGCACAGATACGCAGTATTTT | CASSERGPTPGTDTQYF | - | - | TRBJ2-3 | TRBV6-1
TGTGCCAGCAGATCCCTTGACAGGCCCACGTCCAATGAGCAGTTCTTC | CASRSLDRPTSNEQFF | - | few | TRBJ2-1 | TRBV5-6
TGTGCCAGCAGTTACTCGACCAGCCACAGCACAGATACGCAGTATTTT | CASSYSTSHSTDTQYF | - | - | TRBJ2-3 | TRBV6-5
TGTGCCAGCAGCGCGATACAGGGGAGCGCTGAAGCTTTCTTT | CASSAIQGSAEAFF | TRBD1 | few | TRBJ1-1 | TRBV9
TGCGCCAGCAGCTTACCCGGGTCCGAGCTGTTTTTT | CASSLPGSELFF | - | few | TRBJ2-2 | TRBV5-1
TGCAGCGTTGAAGGGCAGAGGGGTCAGCCCCAGCATTTT | CSVEGQRGQPQHF | - | - | TRBJ1-5 | TRBV29-1
TGTGCCACCCAAGCCCCCGGGGATGAAAAACTGTTTTTT | CATQAPGDEKLFF | - | few | TRBJ1-4 | TRBV7-2
TGTGCCAGCAGCGCAGGGACAGGAGAGACCCAGTACTTC | CASSAGTGETQYF | TRBD1 | few | TRBJ2-5 | TRBV6-6
TGTGCCAGCAGCTTGGGGTTAAATGAAAAACTGTTTTTT | CASSLGLNEKLFF | - | many | TRBJ1-4 | TRBV5-4
TGTGCCAGTAGTATGGCCCCACAGGGTGACATTCAGTACTTC | CASSMAPQGDIQYF | - | few | TRBJ2-4 | TRBV19
TGTGCCAGCAGCCCCTCCGCAGGTTACAATGAGCAGTTCTTC | CASSPSAGYNEQFF | - | - | TRBJ2-1 | TRBV7-3
TGTGCCAGCAGCGTGGCGGGGCAGGAGTATGGCTACACCTTC | CASSVAGQEYGYTF | - | - | TRBJ1-2 | TRBV9
TGTGCCAGCAGCCGGGACAGGGATTCCTACAATGAGCAGTTCTTC | CASSRDRDSYNEQFF | TRBD1 | once | TRBJ2-1 | TRBV6-5
TGTGCCAGCAGCTCGGACATTTCTGGGGCCAACGTCCTGACTTTC | CASSSDISGANVLTF | - | few | TRBJ2-6 | TRBV7-2
TGCAGCGTTGTAAGGCGACTAGCGGGGGGACGGAGCTCCTACAATGAGCAGTTCTTC | CSVVRRLAGGRSSYNEQFF | TRBD2 | - | TRBJ2-1 | TRBV29-1
TGTGCCAGCAGCCTACTACAAGAGACCCAGTACTTC | CASSLLQETQYF | - | few | TRBJ2-5 | TRBV14
TGCGCCAGCAGGGGAAGGACCGGGGAAGACTCTGGCAATCAGCCCCAGCATTTT | CASRGRTGEDSGNQPQHF | - | few | TRBJ1-5 | TRBV5-1
TGTGCCAGCGGGGAGGGCCAAGATACGCAGTATTTT | CASGEGQDTQYF | TRBD2 | few | TRBJ2-3 | TRBV19
TGTGCCAGCAGCGGTCGGAAAGTAGCGGGGGAGACAGATACGCAGTATTTT | CASSGRKVAGETDTQYF | TRBD2 | - | TRBJ2-3 | TRBV7-6
TGTGCCAGCAGCTTGTCCAGCGGGGGAGCAAATACGCAGTATTTT | CASSLSSGGANTQYF | TRBD2 | few | TRBJ2-3 | TRBV7-6
TGTGCCAGCAGCCCAGGACAGTCTACCGGGGAGCTGTTTTTT | CASSPGQSTGELFF | - | many | TRBJ2-2 | TRBV7-2
TGTGCCACCAGCAGGAGAGCGGGGGTTGGAGAGACCCAGTACTTC | CATSRRAGVGETQYF | TRBD2 | few | TRBJ2-5 | TRBV15
TGTGCCAGCAGTCCCTCCCAGAGATACTATGGCTACACCTTC | CASSPSQRYYGYTF | - | - | TRBJ1-2 | TRBV27
TGCGCCAGCAGCTTGGATGACAGCGACCTCCCGGGCGAGCAGTACTTC | CASSLDDSDLPGEQYF | - | few | TRBJ2-7 | TRBV5-1
TGTGCCAGCACCATAAATCCCGCAGATACGCAGTATTTT | CASTINPADTQYF | - | - | TRBJ2-3 | TRBV6-5
TGTGCCAGCAGTCCAGAGCGGGGGCTTATCACAGATACGCAGTATTTT | CASSPERGLITDTQYF | TRBD2 | - | TRBJ2-3 | TRBV27
TGTGCCAGCGCCTCAGCCCGGGACGGCTCCTACGAGCAGTACTTC | CASASARDGSYEQYF | - | few | TRBJ2-7 | TRBV6-5
TGCGCCAGCAGCTTGGCCGTCGGCAGGACCTACGAGCAGTACTTC | CASSLAVGRTYEQYF | - | once | TRBJ2-7 | TRBV5-1
TGTGCCAGCACCCTTGGACAGTACCAAGAGACCCAGTACTTC | CASTLGQYQETQYF | - | - | TRBJ2-5 | TRBV28
TGCGCCAGCAGCCCAATTGTCGCGAACACCGGGGAGCTGTTTTTT | CASSPIVANTGELFF | - | - | TRBJ2-2 | TRBV5-1
TGTGCCAGCAGCTCTTACCCCCCTTACGAGCAGTACTTC | CASSSYPPYEQYF | - | - | TRBJ2-7 | TRBV7-9
TGCGCCAGCAGCCAAGGCCCGGGACTAGCGGGAGGAGATACGCAGTATTTT | CASSQGPGLAGGDTQYF | TRBD2 | - | TRBJ2-3 | TRBV4-3
TGTGCCAGCAGTGTCGACGGGGGAGGGAGCACAGATACGCAGTATTTT | CASSVDGGGSTDTQYF | TRBD2 | - | TRBJ2-3 | TRBV2
TGTGCCAGCAGCACCACAGGGGGCACTGAAGCTTTCTTT | CASSTTGGTEAFF | TRBD1 | few | TRBJ1-1 | TRBV7-3
TGCAGCGTTGGGGCTAGACTGAACTACAATGAGCAGTTCTTC | CSVGARLNYNEQFF | - | few | TRBJ2-1 | TRBV29-1
TGTGCCAGCAGCCCCGGACAGTCGAGCTATGGCTACACCTTC | CASSPGQSSYGYTF | - | - | TRBJ1-2 | TRBV7-9
TGTGCCACAACCGGACAGGGAGGGGTGAACACTGAAGCTTTCTTT | CATTGQGGVNTEAFF | TRBD1 | - | TRBJ1-1 | TRBV10-3
TGTGCCAGCAGCTTATCGATGTGGGATTCACCCCTCCACTTT | CASSLSMWDSPLHF | - | - | TRBJ1-6 | TRBV7-9
TGTGCCAGCAGCGGGAATGCTGGGGCCAACGTCCTGACTTTC | CASSGNAGANVLTF | - | few | TRBJ2-6 | TRBV2
TGCGCCAGCAGCCCCCCGGTAGGGGAGGCGACTGATCCCAACGTCCTGACTTTC | CASSPPVGEATDPNVLTF | - | - | TRBJ2-6 | TRBV4-3
TGTGCCAGCAGTTATGATATGGGGCGAGAGGGACCCCTCCACTTT | CASSYDMGREGPLHF | - | - | TRBJ1-6 | TRBV6-6
TGTGCCAGCAGCCAAGACGGGACAGAGACTAACTATGGCTACACCTTC | CASSQDGTETNYGYTF | TRBD1 | few | TRBJ1-2 | TRBV4-2
TGTGCCAGCAGCTCCTTGAAGGAGTCACCCCTCCACTTT | CASSSLKESPLHF | - | - | TRBJ1-6 | TRBV7-9
TGTGCCTGGACCGACCGGGACAGTAACTATGGCTACACCTTC | CAWTDRDSNYGYTF | TRBD1 | few | TRBJ1-2 | TRBV30